This passage covers 5 T cell receptor beta chains from one sample sequenced in a study of blood T cell repertoires in COVID-19. Only in-frame clones appear in the TCRdb table, and some are missing; sequencing was by immunoSEQ multiplex PCR. The table has some 170,000 clones, about 85% seen once. The sequencing sample was made of peripheral blood. All receptors derive from an older woman with acute or convalescent COVID-19.

The rearrangement joins TRBV6-5 to TRBJ1-5, with 9 positions matching TRBD1. Germline V CDR1 and CDR2: MNHEY, SVGAGI. Unmatched junction bases numbered 6, after V lost 5 bases and J lost 4 bases. CDR3 length: 15 amino acids. The CDR3 nucleotides read TGTGCCAGCAGTAATACAGGGGGCGGGAATCAGCCCCAGCATTTT. Encoded protein: CASSNTGGGNQPQHF.

V is TRBV2 and J is TRBJ1-1; TRBD1 aligns across 8 bases. With 8 bases clipped from V and 4 bases from J, the junction kept 9 bases outside the gene matches. The CDR3 length is 14 residues. The germline gives CDR1 SNHLY, CDR2 FYNNEI. CDR3 nucleotide sequence: TGTGCCAGCTCGACTTTTACAGGGGGCACTGAAGCTTTCTTT. Translated, it gives CASSTFTGGTEAFF.

The chain carries TRBV27 and TRBJ2-4; weak D call: TRBD1 (5 bases). V lost 3 bases, J lost 4 bases, and 16 bases lay in between. The germline gives CDR1 MNHEY, CDR2 SMNVEV (reference sequence). This CDR3 region has 16 residues. In DNA form, the CDR3 reads TGTGCCAGCAGTTTCCACCTAGGGGCCTCAAAAAACATTCAGTACTTC. Translated, it gives CASSFHLGASKNIQYF.

The gene calls are TRBV11-2 and TRBJ2-7; 8 positions match TRBD2. The V segment lost 1 base and the J segment 7 bases; nucleotides outside the gene matches: 3. The germline V gene has CDR1 SGHAT and CDR2 FQNNGV. The CDR3 is 13 residues long. This CDR3 is CASSLGLAGEQYF. In DNA form, the CDR3 reads TGTGCCAGCAGCTTAGGCCTAGCGGGTGAGCAGTACTTC.

The J gene is TRBJ2-3, the V gene TRBV11-3; 8 bases match TRBD1. Losses at the gene ends were 4 bases for V and 1 base for J; bases not matched to a gene: 7. Per germline, CDR1 SGHNT and CDR2 YENEEA. The CDR3 consists of 16 residues. CDR3 DNA: TGTGCCAGCAGCTCCGTGGACAGGGATGGCACAGATACGCAGTATTTT. Encoded protein: CASSSVDRDGTDTQYF.